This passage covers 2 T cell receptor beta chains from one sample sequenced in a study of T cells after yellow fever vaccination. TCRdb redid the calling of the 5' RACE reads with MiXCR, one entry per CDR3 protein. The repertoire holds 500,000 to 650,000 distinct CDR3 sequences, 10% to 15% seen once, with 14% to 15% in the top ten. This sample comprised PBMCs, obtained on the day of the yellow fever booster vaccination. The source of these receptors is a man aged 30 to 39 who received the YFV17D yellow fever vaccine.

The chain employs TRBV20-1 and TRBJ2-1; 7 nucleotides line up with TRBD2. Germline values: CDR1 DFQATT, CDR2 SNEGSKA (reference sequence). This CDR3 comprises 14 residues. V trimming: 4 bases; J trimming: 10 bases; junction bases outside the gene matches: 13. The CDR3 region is CSATSMRETWEQFF. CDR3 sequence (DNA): TGCAGTGCTACGTCCATGCGGGAGACTTGGGAGCAGTTCTTC.

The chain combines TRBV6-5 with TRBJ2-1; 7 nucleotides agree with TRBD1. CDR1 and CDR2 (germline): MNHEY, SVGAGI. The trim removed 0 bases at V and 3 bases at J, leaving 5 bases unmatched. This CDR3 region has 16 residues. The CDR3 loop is CASSYSTGTYYNEQFF. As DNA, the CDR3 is TGTGCCAGCAGTTACTCGACAGGGACATACTACAATGAGCAGTTCTTC.